The 19 T cell receptor beta chains presented below share a single source sample, sequenced in a study of radiotherapy plus CTLA-4 blockade in lung cancer. Produced via immunoSEQ multiplex PCR; TCRdb's table is partial and in-frame only. The sample records tens of thousands of clones, approximately 80% being singletons. The material sequenced was peripheral blood, taken from a patient treated with radiotherapy plus ipilimumab. These receptors all come from a human donor with non-small cell lung cancer whose response to radiotherapy plus ipilimumab could not be evaluated.

CDR3 DNA: TGTGCCAGCAGCCAATCCGGGACAGGGAGGACAGATACGCAGTATTTT. Its translation: CASSQSGTGRTDTQYF. J is TRBJ2-3 and V is TRBV7-2, with TRBD1 identical over 9 bases. Germline V gene sequence: CDR1 SGHTA, CDR2 FQGNSA. After removal of 5 bases from V and 3 bases from J, the junction contained 9 bases not matched to a gene. This CDR3 has 16 amino acids.

This chain joins TRBV7-2 and TRBJ1-2; D not resolved. CDR3 length: 16 amino acids. CDR1 SGHTA and CDR2 FQGNSA come from the germline V gene. The V gene lost 5 bases and the J gene lost 12 bases, with 28 bases spanning the gap. The CDR3 loop reads CASSLLGGIGPGGHTF. CDR3 nucleotides: TGTGCCAGCAGCCTCCTTGGCGGAATAGGGCCAGGAGGCCACACCTTC.

The chain is built from TRBV5-1 and TRBJ2-1, with D maybe TRBD2 (7 bases). CDR1 and CDR2 from the germline V gene are SGHRS and YFSETQ. The CDR3 spans 16 residues. Trimming left V 0 bases short and J 8 bases short, with 18 bases between. CDR3: CASSLGGGGGIDEQFF. Here the CDR3 DNA reads TGCGCCAGCAGCTTGGGTGGCGGGGGCGGCATAGATGAGCAGTTCTTC.

The V gene is TRBV18, the J gene TRBJ2-3; 8 nucleotides agree with TRBD1. The CDR3 contains 16 residues. Germline V gene sequence: CDR1 KGHSH, CDR2 LQKENI. Trimming at V came to 1 base and at J to 3 bases, leaving 6 bases not matched to a gene. CDR3 sequence (DNA): TGTGCCAGCTCACCACTAGGACAGGGTGGGACAGATACGCAGTATTTT. This translates into CASSPLGQGGTDTQYF.

The chain carries TRBV18 and TRBJ1-1; tentative D call: TRBD1 (6 bases). V lost 0 bases and J lost 11, with 10 bases in between. CDR3 length equals 12 residues. Germline lookup yields CDR1 KGHSH and CDR2 LQKENI. The CDR3 protein is CASSPPAGAAFF. CDR3 DNA sequence: TGTGCCAGCTCACCACCGGCGGGGGCGGCTTTCTTT.

This sequence joins TRBV9 and TRBJ2-1, with D possibly being TRBD2 (5 bases). With 4 bases removed from V and 5 bases from J, the gap between germline ends came to 19 bases. The CDR3 totals 16 residues. The germline CDR1 and CDR2 sequences are SGDLS and YYNGEE. This chain's CDR3 is CASSPPGSAGHNEQFF. CDR3 sequence (DNA): TGTGCCAGCAGCCCCCCGGGATCCGCGGGCCACAATGAGCAGTTCTTC.

The chain is built from TRBV18 and TRBJ2-1; 13 bases map to TRBD2. There are 16 residues in the CDR3. The ends lost 3 bases at V and 4 bases at J; junction bases unmatched: 3. Germline V gene data show CDR1 as KGHSH and CDR2 as LQKENI. The CDR3 loop is CASSPPGLAGYNEQFF. CDR3 DNA sequence: TGTGCCAGCTCACCTCCGGGACTAGCGGGGTACAATGAGCAGTTCTTC.

The chain couples TRBV18 to TRBJ2-5, with TRBD2 matching over 8 bases. The CDR3 totals 14 residues. Germline CDR1 KGHSH, CDR2 LQKENI. J lost 5 bases, V lost 6 bases, and 8 bases had no gene match. Here the CDR3 reads CASSQSGSKETQYF. The CDR3 bases are TGTGCCAGCTCTCAAAGCGGGAGTAAGGAGACCCAGTACTTC.

This chain uses TRBV4-3 with TRBJ1-2; D gene unclear. The CDR3 sequence is 12 residues long. V dropped 5 bases and J dropped 7 bases, with 11 bases sitting between them. Germline loops: CDR1 LGHNA, CDR2 YSLEER. CDR3: CASSFGSGGYTF. The DNA of the CDR3 is TGCGCCAGCAGCTTTGGGAGTGGTGGCTACACCTTC.

The chain recombines TRBV7-2 with TRBJ1-4; TRBD1 is a possible D gene (5 bases). V shed 2 bases and J shed 3 bases, with 7 bases lying between them. This CDR3 has 14 residues. Germline-derived CDR1 and CDR2 are SGHTA and FQGNSA. CDR3 loop: CASSLLGANEKLFF. The DNA of the CDR3 is TGTGCCAGCAGCTTACTAGGGGCTAATGAAAAACTGTTTTTT.

The chain links TRBV5-1 to TRBJ2-7; TRBD1 matches 9 bases. The CDR3 is made up of 15 amino acids. Trimming cost V 2 bases and J 11 bases; bases outside gene matches: 14. Germline lookup yields CDR1 SGHRS and CDR2 YFSETQ. CDR3 nucleotide sequence: TGCGCCAGCAGCTTACAGGGACAGGGTCCAACAACGGAGTACTTC. Amino acids: CASSLQGQGPTTEYF.

The chain links TRBV5-1 to TRBJ1-6; the match to TRBD1 covers 9 bases. The germline gives CDR1 SGHRS, CDR2 YFSETQ. The CDR3 has 14 residues. With V trimmed by 2 bases and J by 9 bases, 3 bases remained unmatched. CDR3 nucleotides: TGCGCCAGCAGCTTCCGGGACAGGGTTTCACCCCTCCACTTT. Encoded protein: CASSFRDRVSPLHF. The full variable domain, its missing parts supplied by reference TRBV5-1 and TRBJ1-6, is KAGVTQTPRYLIKTRGQQVTLSCSPISGHRSVSWYQQTPGQGLQFLFEYFSETQRNKGNFPGRFSGRQFSNSRSEMNVSTLELGDSALYLCASSFRDRVSPLHFGNGTRLTVT.

The chain is built from TRBV7-3 and TRBJ2-1; 7 nucleotides line up with TRBD2. V gave up 5 bases and J gave up 0 bases; unmatched junction bases: 4. The CDR3 is made up of 15 amino acids. Germline CDR1 SGHTA, CDR2 FQGTGA. The CDR3 bases are TGTGCCAGCAGCCGCGGGGGTAGCTCCTACAATGAGCAGTTCTTC. This codes for CASSRGGSSYNEQFF.

The chain has TRBV6-1 and TRBJ2-7; D is unclear. The germline V gene encodes CDR1 MNHNS and CDR2 SASEGT. Trimming stripped 1 base from V and 2 bases from J, with 9 bases between. CDR3 size: 14 residues. Written as DNA, the CDR3 is TGTGCCAGCAGTGAAGTACCACAGACCTACGAGCAGTACTTC. Translation: CASSEVPQTYEQYF.

The V and J genes are TRBV5-1 and TRBJ1-1; D possibly corresponds to TRBD1 (5 bases). V lost 0 bases and J lost 4, with 10 bases in between. Germline V gene data show CDR1 as SGHRS and CDR2 as YFSETQ. This CDR3 has 14 residues. CDR3 DNA: TGCGCCAGCAGCTTGGTTGGTAGGGGCACTGAAGCTTTCTTT. Protein sequence: CASSLVGRGTEAFF.

This clone was detected only a few times. The chain links TRBV10-3 to TRBJ2-5; 14 bases are shared with TRBD2. Germline values: CDR1 ENHRY, CDR2 SYGVKD. CDR3 length equals 20 residues. The V gene end was trimmed by 6 bases and the J gene end by 4 bases; junction bases not matched to a gene: 19. CDR3 nucleotides: TGTGCCATCAGCCCGCGGGGACGGACTAGCGGGGGGCACCTTCGAGAGACCCAGTACTTC. It encodes CAISPRGRTSGGHLRETQYF.

The V gene is TRBV5-1, the J gene TRBJ2-1; possibly TRBD2 for D (6 bases). V was shortened by 3 bases and J by 0 bases, with 13 bases between the two germline ends. The CDR3 runs to 16 residues. Germline CDR1 reads SGHRS; CDR2 reads YFSETQ. The CDR3: CASSSVTGVSYNEQFF. In nucleotides, the CDR3 is TGCGCCAGCAGCTCCGTCACGGGGGTCTCCTACAATGAGCAGTTCTTC.

The CDR3 DNA reads TGTGCCAGCAGTTACTCCGGGGGTGGCGAGCAGTACTTC. As protein: CASSYSGGGEQYF. The chain uses TRBV6-5 and TRBJ2-7, with a possible D match to TRBD2 (6 bases). This CDR3 has 13 amino acids. The V end was cut by 0 bases, the J end by 6 bases, with 9 bases between. Germline V lookup: CDR1 MNHEY, CDR2 SVGAGI.

This rearrangement joins TRBV4-3 to TRBJ2-2; no clear D. Germline CDR1 and CDR2: LGHNA and YSLEER. V dropped 0 bases and J dropped 2 bases, with 10 bases sitting between them. CDR3 length equals 16 residues. The CDR3 protein is CASSQETPTNTGELFF. The CDR3 DNA follows: TGCGCCAGCAGCCAAGAAACCCCCACTAACACCGGGGAGCTGTTTTTT.